These 4 T cell receptor beta chains originate from one sample sequenced in a study of shared clonotypes between healthy human individuals. The table came from immunoSEQ multiplex PCR; TCRdb's copy has only in-frame clones and leaves some out. The data hold about 2.2 million clones, with about 93% observed a single time. In the naive CD8 group, cells lacked CD45RO and were positively selected for CCR7, so terminally differentiated effector memory CD45RA+ cells were left out. Source material: naive CD8+ T cells from PBMCs. The source of these receptors is a man aged 18 to 29 in good health. Some clones in this sample may be carry-over from other donors' samples.

The rearrangement uses TRBV28 and TRBJ2-3; 10 bases match TRBD2. Germline V gene data show CDR1 as MDHEN and CDR2 as SYDVKM. Germline trimming cut 3 bases from V and 6 bases from J; bases unmatched to any gene: 3. This CDR3 is 14 amino acids long. The CDR3 is CASSFSGRWDTQYF. The CDR3, as DNA: TGTGCCAGCAGTTTTAGCGGGAGGTGGGATACGCAGTATTTT.

This sequence joins TRBV9 and TRBJ2-3; unclear D gene. Trimming took 3 bases from V and 4 from J, leaving 12 bases between them. The CDR3 length is 14 residues. Germline CDR1 is SGDLS and CDR2 is YYNGEE. The CDR3 coding sequence is TGTGCCAGCAGCGAGGGCCCTAGAGCAGATACGCAGTATTTT. This sequence encodes CASSEGPRADTQYF.

The chain links TRBV21-1 to TRBJ1-1. TRBV21-1 is marked as a pseudogene. CDR3 length equals 19 residues. CDR3: CASSPNRGGWTPFNTEAFF. CDR3 DNA: TGTGCCAGCAGCCCGAATAGGGGAGGCTGGACGCCATTTAACACTGAAGCTTTCTTT.

This chain links TRBV19 with TRBJ2-7; 13 positions match TRBD2. V dropped 6 bases and J dropped 3; count of bases not matched to a gene: 5. Germline V CDR1 and CDR2: LNHDA, SQIVND (reference sequence). CDR3 length: 15 amino acids. CDR3 in DNA: TGTGCCAGTAGCCCAGGACTAGCGGGAGTCTACGAGCAGTACTTC. This gives the protein CASSPGLAGVYEQYF.